This TCR beta chain was sequenced in a study of blood T cell repertoires in COVID-19. Study at large: T cells, B-cell-depleted T cells, or PBMCs supplied cDNA or gDNA.

Sequencing used immunoSEQ multiplex PCR; TCRdb keeps in-frame clones, though not all of them. The data show under 150,000 clones, with less than 90% seen just once and under 7% held by the top ten. CDR3 size: 17 residues. Germline V gene data show CDR1 as SGHTA and CDR2 as FQGNSA. Trimming took 1 base from V and 0 from J; bases not matched to a gene: 5. The V call is TRBV7-2, the J call TRBJ2-3; 9 bases fit TRBD2. The sequencing sample was made of PBMCs or T cells enriched from blood (not recorded which). This clonotype originated in a middle-aged man with acute COVID-19. The CDR3 DNA is TGTGCCAGCAGCTTAGTGGGGACTAGCCAGAGCACAGATACGCAGTATTTT. Its translation: CASSLVGTSQSTDTQYF.